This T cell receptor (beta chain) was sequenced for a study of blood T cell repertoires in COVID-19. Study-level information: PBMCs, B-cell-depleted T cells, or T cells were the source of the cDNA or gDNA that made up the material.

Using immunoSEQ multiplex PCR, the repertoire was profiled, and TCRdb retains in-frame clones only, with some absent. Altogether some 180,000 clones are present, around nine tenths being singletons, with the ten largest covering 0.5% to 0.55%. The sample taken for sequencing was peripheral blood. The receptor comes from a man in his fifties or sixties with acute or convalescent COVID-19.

The chain's CDR3 is CASSVIPGQGNTEAFF. The CDR3 bases are TGTGCCAGCAGTGTTATTCCGGGACAGGGTAATACTGAAGCTTTCTTT. The V call is TRBV6-6, the J call TRBJ1-1; TRBD1 matches at 9 bases. J was trimmed by 5 bases and V by 5 bases; bases with no gene match: 12. CDR1 and CDR2 from the germline V gene are MNHNY and SVGAGI (reference sequence). CDR3 length: 16 residues.